One TCR beta chain is described in this entry. Per the authors' pipeline: Counts of nucleated cells, estimated from reference gene primer amplification, were obtained. Only in-frame clones appear in the TCRdb table, and some are missing; sequencing was by immunoSEQ multiplex PCR. From that table come the V and J calls and clone size; the DNA was used to work out D and trimming. The data show about 150,000 clones, about 85% seen once. The CDR3 is made up of 13 amino acids. The V end was cut by 2 bases, the J end by 5 bases, with 10 bases between. Germline loops: CDR1 ENHRY, CDR2 SYGVKD. These data originate in a study of blood T cell repertoires in COVID-19. Study overall: The United States, Italy and Spain were the sources of the acute and convalescent COVID-19 samples. PBMCs, B-cell-depleted T cells, or T cells were the source of the cDNA or gDNA that made up the material.

Material: peripheral blood. This TCR derives from an older woman with COVID-19, enrolled during active disease. The chain uses TRBV10-3 and TRBJ2-7; D might be TRBD1 (5 bases). The CDR3 spells CAISEDQGNEQYF. The CDR3 DNA reads as TGTGCCATCAGTGAGGATCAGGGAAACGAGCAGTACTTC.